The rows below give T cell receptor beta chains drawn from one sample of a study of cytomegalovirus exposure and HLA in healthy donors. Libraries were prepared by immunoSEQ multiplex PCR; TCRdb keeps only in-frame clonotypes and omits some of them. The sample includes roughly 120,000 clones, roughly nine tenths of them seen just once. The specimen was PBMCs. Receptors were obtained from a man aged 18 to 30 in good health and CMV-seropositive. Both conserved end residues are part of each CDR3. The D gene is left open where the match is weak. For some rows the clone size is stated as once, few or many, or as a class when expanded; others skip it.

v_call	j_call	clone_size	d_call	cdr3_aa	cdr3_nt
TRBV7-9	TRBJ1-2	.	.	CASSSTAGPSNYGYTF	TGTGCCAGCAGCTCCACGGCAGGCCCTTCTAACTATGGCTACACCTTC
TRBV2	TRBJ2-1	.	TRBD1	CASSWTGSYNEQFF	TGTGCCAGCAGCTGGACAGGGTCCTACAATGAGCAGTTCTTC
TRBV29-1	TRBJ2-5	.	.	CSVDSLYQETQYF	TGCAGCGTTGATTCACTGTACCAAGAGACCCAGTACTTC
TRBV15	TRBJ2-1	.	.	CATSRDTAGASEQFF	TGTGCCACCAGCAGAGATACAGCAGGGGCTAGTGAGCAGTTCTTC
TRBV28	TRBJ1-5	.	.	CAVQTRGVDQPQHF	TGTGCCGTTCAGACTCGGGGGGTCGATCAGCCCCAGCATTTT
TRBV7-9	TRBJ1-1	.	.	CASSRPGGVHTEAFF	TGTGCCAGCAGCCGCCCCGGGGGGGTCCATACTGAAGCTTTCTTT
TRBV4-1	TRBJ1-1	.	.	CASSLGGASTEAFF	TGCGCCAGCAGCCTCGGGGGGGCGAGCACTGAAGCTTTCTTT
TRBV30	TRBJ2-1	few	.	CAWSVGTAYNEQFF	TGTGCCTGGAGTGTTGGTACAGCCTACAATGAGCAGTTCTTC
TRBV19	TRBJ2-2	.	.	CASSIAWNTGELFF	TGTGCCAGTAGTATAGCCTGGAACACCGGGGAGCTGTTTTTT
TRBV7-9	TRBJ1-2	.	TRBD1	CASRGQGVVYGYTF	TGTGCCAGCAGGGGACAGGGAGTCGTCTATGGCTACACCTTC
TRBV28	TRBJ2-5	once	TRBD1	CASSSRKDRQLKETQYF	TGTGCCAGCAGTTCTCGCAAGGACAGGCAATTAAAAGAGACCCAGTACTTC
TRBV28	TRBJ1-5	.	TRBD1	CASGQGGRQPQHF	TGTGCCAGCGGGCAGGGGGGTAGGCAGCCCCAGCATTTT
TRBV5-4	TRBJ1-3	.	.	CASSLAGSSGNTIYF	TGTGCCAGCAGCTTGGCTGGGAGCTCTGGAAACACCATATATTTT
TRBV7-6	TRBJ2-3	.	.	CASDPGTDTQYF	TGTGCCAGCGACCCGGGGACAGATACGCAGTATTTT
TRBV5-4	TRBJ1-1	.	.	CASSLKRETNTEAFF	TGTGCCAGCAGCTTGAAACGGGAAACGAACACTGAAGCTTTCTTT
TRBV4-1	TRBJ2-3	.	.	CASSQEAAQVADTQYF	TGCGCCAGCAGCCAAGAGGCAGCTCAGGTGGCAGATACGCAGTATTTT
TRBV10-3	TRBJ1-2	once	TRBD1	CAISELRGQGDYGYTF	TGTGCCATCAGTGAGCTACGCGGCCAGGGGGACTATGGCTACACCTTC
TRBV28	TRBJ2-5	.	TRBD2	CASSGLTSGGQETQYF	TGTGCCAGCAGCGGGTTGACTAGCGGGGGGCAAGAGACCCAGTACTTC
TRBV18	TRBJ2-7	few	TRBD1	CASSPGTDFEQYF	TGTGCCAGCTCACCAGGGACAGATTTCGAGCAGTACTTC
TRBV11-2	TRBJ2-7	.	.	CASSLGGGTYEQYF	TGTGCCAGCAGCTTAGGTGGAGGGACCTACGAGCAGTACTTC
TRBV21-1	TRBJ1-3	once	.	CASSKAESGEQTSGNTIYF	TGTGCCAGCAGCAAAGCGGAGAGTGGTGAGCAGACCTCTGGAAACACCATATATTTT
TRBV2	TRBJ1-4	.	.	CASRQGSGPSANEKLFF	TGTGCCAGCAGACAGGGCTCTGGGCCCTCGGCTAATGAAAAACTGTTTTTT
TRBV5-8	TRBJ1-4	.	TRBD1	CASSSGQTLEKLFF	TGTGCCAGCAGCTCGGGACAGACACTGGAAAAACTGTTTTTT
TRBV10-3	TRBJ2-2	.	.	CAISETVTGELFF	TGTGCCATCAGTGAGACTGTCACCGGGGAGCTGTTTTTT
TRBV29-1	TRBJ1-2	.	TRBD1	CSVSLTGGTLAFF	TGCAGCGTCTCTCTGACAGGGGGCACACTAGCTTTCTTC
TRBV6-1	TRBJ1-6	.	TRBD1	CASRSGTATPPLHF	TGTGCCAGCAGGTCCGGGACAGCCACTCCACCCCTCCACTTT
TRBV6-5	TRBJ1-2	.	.	CASSNRQAAMAGYTF	TGTGCCAGCAGTAACCGACAGGCGGCGATGGCTGGCTACACCTTC
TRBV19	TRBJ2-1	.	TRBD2	CASSISGGAYNEQFF	TGTGCCAGTAGTATAAGCGGGGGGGCCTACAATGAGCAGTTCTTC